The entry that follows covers one T cell receptor (beta chain) sequence. Its target antigen remains unknown. No base qualities exist here, and no much larger clone lies one base off it. The source of the sample is a study of blood T cell repertoires in COVID-19 (TCRdb year 2020). Regarding the study in general: Samples from collaborators originated in the United States, Italy and Spain and spanned both the acute and convalescent phases of COVID-19. The material from the prospective study consisted of cDNA or gDNA derived from T cells, B-cell-depleted T cells, or PBMCs. The dataset comprised deeply sampled blood TCRbeta repertoires from subjects exposed to, actively infected with, or recovered from COVID-19. The repertoires were released in a freely available public database meant as a resource for research on the immune response to SARS-CoV-2. The samples were drawn from the first 160 participants of the ongoing ImmuneRACE study and from 1,254 subjects provided by 6 global collaborators. Sample metadata almost always included a de-identified subject ID, COVID-19 status, age in years and sex. Where available, HLA class I and class II types were obtained from metadata supplied by the sample provider rather than from assay-based typing. General findings and caveats noted by the study authors: The quantity of clinical and demographic metadata differed by source and by participant and was supplied without curation.

The CDR3 spans 17 residues, from the cysteine through the phenylalanine. The read is trimmed to its CDR3 DNA, 51 bases read in frame from base 1. Trimming takes 0 bases off V and 0 bases off J; junction bases not matched to a gene: 6. According to the germline V gene, CDR1 reads MRHNA and CDR2 reads SNTAGT. The collaborating institutions used their own protocols to collect whole blood in K2EDTA tubes. For TCRbeta analysis, collaborator samples were shipped as frozen whole blood, as isolated PBMCs, or as DNA extracted from either sample type. The immunoSEQ Assay, a bias-controlled multiplex PCR, was used to amplify TCRbeta CDR3 regions from genomic DNA. The paper's processing steps were these. Within the assay, amplification of reference gene primers was used to estimate how many nucleated cells each sample contained. To quantify the absolute abundance of each unique TCRbeta CDR3 rearrangement, sequence reads were collapsed and filtered. For each sample, productive Simpson clonality was calculated as the square root of Simpson's diversity index across productive rearrangements. Here the immuneACCESS table is served through TCRdb, limited to in-frame sequences with V and J called. Missing clones are a known gap in these copies; in checked studies unresolved V genes cover under half, and the rest lacks a known reason. D and trimming come from the DNA, and the V and J calls and clone size come from that table. For this sample the table gives more than 95,000 clones, of which almost 90% were detected only once. Of the sample, about 3% falls within the top ten clones.

Sequenced material: peripheral blood. This TCR derives from a human donor in a cohort sampled during active COVID-19. The chain couples TRBV6-4 to TRBJ1-1, with 8 bases in between that match TRBD1. The DNA reads as follows: TGTGCCAGCAGTGACTCGAAAGGACAGGGAATGAACACTGAAGCTTTCTTT. Translated, this gives CASSDSKGQGMNTEAFF.